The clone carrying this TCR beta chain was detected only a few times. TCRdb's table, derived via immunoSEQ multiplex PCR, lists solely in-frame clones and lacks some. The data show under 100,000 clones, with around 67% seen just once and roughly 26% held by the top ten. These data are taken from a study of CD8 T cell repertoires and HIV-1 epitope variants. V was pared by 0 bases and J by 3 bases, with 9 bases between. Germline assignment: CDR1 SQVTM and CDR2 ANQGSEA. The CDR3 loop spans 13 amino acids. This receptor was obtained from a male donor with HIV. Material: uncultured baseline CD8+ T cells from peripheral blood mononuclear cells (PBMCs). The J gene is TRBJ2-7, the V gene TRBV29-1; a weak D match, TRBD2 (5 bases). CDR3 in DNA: TGCAGCGTTGAAGAGGCGGGCCACTACGAGCAGTACTTC. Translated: CSVEEAGHYEQYF.